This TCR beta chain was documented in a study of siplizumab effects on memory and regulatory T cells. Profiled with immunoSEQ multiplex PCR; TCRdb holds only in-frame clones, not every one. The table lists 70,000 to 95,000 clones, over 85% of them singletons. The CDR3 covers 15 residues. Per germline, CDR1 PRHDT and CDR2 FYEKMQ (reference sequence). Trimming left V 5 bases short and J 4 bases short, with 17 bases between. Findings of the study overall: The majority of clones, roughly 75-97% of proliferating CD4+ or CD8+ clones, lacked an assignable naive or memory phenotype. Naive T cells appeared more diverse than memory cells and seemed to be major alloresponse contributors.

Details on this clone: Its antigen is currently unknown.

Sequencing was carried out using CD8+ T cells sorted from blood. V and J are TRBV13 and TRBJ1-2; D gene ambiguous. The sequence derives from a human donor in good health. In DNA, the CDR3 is TGTGCCAGCAGCCAATCGGCGGTGAGGGTCTATGGCTACACCTTC. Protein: CASSQSAVRVYGYTF.